The sequence of this TCR beta chain was determined in a study of cytomegalovirus exposure and HLA in healthy donors. Using immunoSEQ multiplex PCR, the repertoire was profiled, and TCRdb retains in-frame clones only, with some absent. Counted here are roughly 140,000 clones, around 90% occurring once; the ten biggest clones make up just under 8%. Study-wide results and limits: TCR beta chains numbering roughly 150 were designated cytomegalovirus-associated.

Remarks on this clone: No antigen is known for it.

The sequencing sample was made of PBMCs. This sequence originates from a woman aged 18-35 years in good health and CMV-seropositive.

As DNA, the CDR3 is TGTGCCAGCAGCTTAACGCGGGGAGGGTATGGCTACACCTTC. Protein sequence: CASSLTRGGYGYTF. The chain uses TRBV7-2 and TRBJ1-2; D unresolved. Germline loops: CDR1 SGHTA, CDR2 FQGNSA. CDR3 length: 14 amino acids. Trimming removed 2 bases at V and 5 bases at J, with 12 bases between.